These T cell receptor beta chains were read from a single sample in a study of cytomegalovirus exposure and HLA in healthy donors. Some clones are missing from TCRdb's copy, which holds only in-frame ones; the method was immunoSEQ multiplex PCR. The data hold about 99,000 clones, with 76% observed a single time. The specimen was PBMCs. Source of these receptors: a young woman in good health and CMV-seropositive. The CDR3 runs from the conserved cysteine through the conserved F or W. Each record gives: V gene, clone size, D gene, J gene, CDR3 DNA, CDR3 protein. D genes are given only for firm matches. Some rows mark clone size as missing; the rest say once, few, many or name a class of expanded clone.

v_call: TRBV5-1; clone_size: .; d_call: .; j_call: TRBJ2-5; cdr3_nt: TGCGCCAGCAGTCCCGGGTCGTTACAGTACTTC; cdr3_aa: CASSPGSLQYF
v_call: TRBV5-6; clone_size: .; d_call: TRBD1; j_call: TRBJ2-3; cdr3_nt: TGTGCCAGCAGCTTCCCCGGGACAGGGGATATTTTT; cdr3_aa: CASSFPGTGDIF
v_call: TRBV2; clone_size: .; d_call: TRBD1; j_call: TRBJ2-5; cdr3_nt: TGTGCCAGCAGCCCTGACAGGGGCGGTGAGACCCAGTACTTC; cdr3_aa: CASSPDRGGETQYF
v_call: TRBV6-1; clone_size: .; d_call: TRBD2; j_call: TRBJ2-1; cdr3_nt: TGTGCCAGCAGTGGGCTAGCGGAAGTGAATGAGCAGTTCTTC; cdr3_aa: CASSGLAEVNEQFF
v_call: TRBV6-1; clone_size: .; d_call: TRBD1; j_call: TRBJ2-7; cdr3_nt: TGTGCCAGCAGCAGGGACAGTTCCTACGAGCAGTGCTTC; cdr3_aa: CASSRDSSYEQCF
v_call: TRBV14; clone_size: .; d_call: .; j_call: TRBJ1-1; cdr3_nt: TGTGCCAGCAGCCAATTATCCGGCGGGCAGGCTTTCTTT; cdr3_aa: CASSQLSGGQAFF
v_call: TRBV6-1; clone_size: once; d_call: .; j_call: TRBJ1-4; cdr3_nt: TGTGCCAGCAGTGTGAGGCAGGGCCATGAAAAACTGTTTTTT; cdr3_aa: CASSVRQGHEKLFF
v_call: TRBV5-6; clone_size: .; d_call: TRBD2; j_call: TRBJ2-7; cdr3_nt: TGTGCCAGCAGCGGCGGGACTAGCGGGGACTACGAGCAGTACTTC; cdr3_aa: CASSGGTSGDYEQYF
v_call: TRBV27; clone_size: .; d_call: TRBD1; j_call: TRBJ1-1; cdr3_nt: TGTGCCAGCAGTCTCCGGACAGGGGCAAACTCGAACACTGAAGCTTTCTTT; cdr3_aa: CASSLRTGANSNTEAFF
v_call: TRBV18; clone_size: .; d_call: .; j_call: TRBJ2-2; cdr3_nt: TGTGCCAGCTCACCATTAGACACCAGGACCGGGGAGCTGTTTTTT; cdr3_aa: CASSPLDTRTGELFF
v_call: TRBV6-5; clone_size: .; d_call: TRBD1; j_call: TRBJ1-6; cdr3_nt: TGTGCCAGCCTACAGGGGGCCTCCTATAATTCACCCCTCCACTTT; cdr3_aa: CASLQGASYNSPLHF
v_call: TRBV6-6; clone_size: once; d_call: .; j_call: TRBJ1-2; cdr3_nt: TGTGCCAGCAGTCCAGTCCATCTCCGATCTGGCTACACCTTC; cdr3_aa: CASSPVHLRSGYTF
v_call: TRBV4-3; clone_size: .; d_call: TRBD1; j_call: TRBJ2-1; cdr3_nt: TGCGCCAGCGGACAGGGACTTCTTTACAATGAGCAGTTCTTC; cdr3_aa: CASGQGLLYNEQFF
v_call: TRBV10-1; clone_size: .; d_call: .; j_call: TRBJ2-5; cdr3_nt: TGCGCCAGCAGTGAGGCAGGCAGGCAAGAGACCCAGTACTTC; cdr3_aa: CASSEAGRQETQYF
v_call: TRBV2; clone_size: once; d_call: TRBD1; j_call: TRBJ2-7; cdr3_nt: TGTGCCAGCAGCCGGGACAGGGTTTCCTACGAGCAGTACTTC; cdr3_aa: CASSRDRVSYEQYF
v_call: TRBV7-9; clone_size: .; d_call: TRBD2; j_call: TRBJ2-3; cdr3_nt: TGTGCCAGCAGCCCCGGGGGGAGCACAGATACGCAGTATTTT; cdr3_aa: CASSPGGSTDTQYF
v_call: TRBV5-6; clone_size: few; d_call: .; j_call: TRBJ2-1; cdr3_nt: TGTGCCAGCAGCCCAGCGGGTGCCGCCGGCGGTGAGCAGTTCTTC; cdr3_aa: CASSPAGAAGGEQFF
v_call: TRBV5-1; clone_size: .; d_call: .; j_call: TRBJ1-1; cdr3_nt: TGCGCCAGCAGCTTGGTACCCCCTCGAGGGACTGAAGCTTTCTTT; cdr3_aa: CASSLVPPRGTEAFF
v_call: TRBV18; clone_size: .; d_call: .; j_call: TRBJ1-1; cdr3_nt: TGTGCCAGCTCACTCGACAAGAACACTGAAGCTTTCTTT; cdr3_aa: CASSLDKNTEAFF
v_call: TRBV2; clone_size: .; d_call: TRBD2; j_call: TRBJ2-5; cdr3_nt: TGTGCCAGCAGTGAATTGGTAGCGGGGGCAGAAAACCTCCAAGAGACCCAGTACTTC; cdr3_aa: CASSELVAGAENLQETQYF
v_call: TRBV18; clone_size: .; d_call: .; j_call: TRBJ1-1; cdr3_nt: TGTGCCAGCTCACCCCTTCCCCCCCCAGACCGGGGGGGGTCTGAAGCTTTCTTT; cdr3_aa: CASSPLPPPDRGGSEAFF
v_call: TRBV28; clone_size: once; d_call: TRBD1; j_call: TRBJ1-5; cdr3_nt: TGTGCCAGCAACCACGCGGCGGGACAGGGCAATCAGCCCCAGCATTTT; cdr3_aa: CASNHAAGQGNQPQHF
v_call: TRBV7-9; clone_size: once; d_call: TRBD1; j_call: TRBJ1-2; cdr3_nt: TGTGCCAGCAGCAGGAAGGGACAGGCTCAATTTGGGGGCTACACCTTC; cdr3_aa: CASSRKGQAQFGGYTF
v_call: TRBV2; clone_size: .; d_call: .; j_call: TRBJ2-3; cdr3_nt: TGTGCCAGCAGGGACAGTAGCACAGATACGCAGTATTTT; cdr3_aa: CASRDSSTDTQYF
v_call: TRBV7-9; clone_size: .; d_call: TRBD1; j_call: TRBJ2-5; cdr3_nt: TGTGCCAGCAGCATGGACAGGGTGCCTCAAGAGACCCAGTACTTC; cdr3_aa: CASSMDRVPQETQYF
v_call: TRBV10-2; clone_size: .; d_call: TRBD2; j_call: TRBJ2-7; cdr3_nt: TGCGCCAGCAGGGGTGGGGGGACTAGCGGCTACGAGCAGTACTTC; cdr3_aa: CASRGGGTSGYEQYF
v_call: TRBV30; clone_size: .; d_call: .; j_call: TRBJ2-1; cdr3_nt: TGTGCCTGGCGTCTCATAGGGGGACCGTACAATGAGCAGTTCTTC; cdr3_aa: CAWRLIGGPYNEQFF
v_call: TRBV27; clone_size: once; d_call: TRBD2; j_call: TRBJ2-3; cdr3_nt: TGTGCCAGCAGTCCCCGTTTTTGGACTAGCGGGAATACAGATACGCAGTATTTT; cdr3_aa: CASSPRFWTSGNTDTQYF
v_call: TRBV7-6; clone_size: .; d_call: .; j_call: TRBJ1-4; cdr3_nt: TGTGCCAGCAGCTCCACCCGGGTTACGACTAATGAAAAACTGTTTTTT; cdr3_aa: CASSSTRVTTNEKLFF
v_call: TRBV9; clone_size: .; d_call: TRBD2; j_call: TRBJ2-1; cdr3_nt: TGTGCCAGCAGCCTTACAGCGGCTAGCGGGGGTTACAATGAGCAGTTCTTC; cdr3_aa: CASSLTAASGGYNEQFF
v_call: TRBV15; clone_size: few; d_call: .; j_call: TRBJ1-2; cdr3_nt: TGTGCCACCAGCAGAGATGGCACCTATGGCTACACCTTC; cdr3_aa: CATSRDGTYGYTF
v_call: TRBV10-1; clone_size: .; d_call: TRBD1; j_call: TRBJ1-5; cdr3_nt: TGCGCCAGCAGTTCCCGGGACAGGGATAGCAATCAGCCCCAGCATTTT; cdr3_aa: CASSSRDRDSNQPQHF
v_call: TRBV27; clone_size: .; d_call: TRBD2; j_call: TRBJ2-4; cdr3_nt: TGTGCCAGCAGATCGGGACTAGCGGGACTAGCCAAAAACATTCAGTACTTC; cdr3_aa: CASRSGLAGLAKNIQYF
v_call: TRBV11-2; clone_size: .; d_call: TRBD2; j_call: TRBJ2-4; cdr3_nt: TGTGCCAGCAGCTCTAGACTCTCGGGACTAGCGGGAGTAAACATTCAGTACTTC; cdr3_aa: CASSSRLSGLAGVNIQYF
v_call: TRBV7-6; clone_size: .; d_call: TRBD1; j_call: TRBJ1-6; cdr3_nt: TGTGCCAGCAGCCCTGGGACAGTCCTGATGTCACCCCTCCACTTT; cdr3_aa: CASSPGTVLMSPLHF
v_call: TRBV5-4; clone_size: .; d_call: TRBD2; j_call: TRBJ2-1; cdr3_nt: TGTGCCAGCATCCACACCGGGACTAGCGGGAGCTATGAGCAGTTCTTC; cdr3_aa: CASIHTGTSGSYEQFF
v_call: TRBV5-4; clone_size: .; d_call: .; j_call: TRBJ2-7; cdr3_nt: TGTGCCAGCAGCCAATACAGGTACGAGCAGTACTTC; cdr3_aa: CASSQYRYEQYF
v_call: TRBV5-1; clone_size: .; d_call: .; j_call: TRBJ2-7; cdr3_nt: TGCGCCAGCAGCTTAACAGTTTCCTACGAGCAGTACTTC; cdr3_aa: CASSLTVSYEQYF
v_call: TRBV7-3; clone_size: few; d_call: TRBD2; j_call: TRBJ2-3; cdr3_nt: TGTGCCAGCAGCTTGGGACTAGCGGGAGATACGCAGTATTTT; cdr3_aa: CASSLGLAGDTQYF
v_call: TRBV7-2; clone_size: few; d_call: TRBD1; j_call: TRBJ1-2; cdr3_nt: TGTGCCAGCAGTCACTCACCAGGGGGCGTCATCTATGGCTACACCTTC; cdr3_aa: CASSHSPGGVIYGYTF
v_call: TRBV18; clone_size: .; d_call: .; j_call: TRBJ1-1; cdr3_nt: TGTGCCAGCTCACCACGGCAGGGTTCCACTGAAGCTTTCTTT; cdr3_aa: CASSPRQGSTEAFF